The T cell receptor (beta chain) described here comes from a study of control samples from healthy donors and cancer patients. Germline CDR1 is SGHTA and CDR2 is FQGNSA. The V and J ends lost 1 base and 0 bases respectively, with 3 bases between them. The length of the CDR3 is 13 residues. Measured with immunoSEQ multiplex PCR; TCRdb has only the in-frame clones, and not every one. The sample has about 140,000 clones; 91% are singletons. This receptor was taken from a man in his late teens or twenties in good health. The specimen sequenced was blood. The chain couples TRBV7-2 to TRBJ1-1; D is unclear. The CDR3 reads CASSLVVNTEAFF. CDR3 in DNA: TGTGCCAGCAGCTTAGTAGTGAACACTGAAGCTTTCTTT.